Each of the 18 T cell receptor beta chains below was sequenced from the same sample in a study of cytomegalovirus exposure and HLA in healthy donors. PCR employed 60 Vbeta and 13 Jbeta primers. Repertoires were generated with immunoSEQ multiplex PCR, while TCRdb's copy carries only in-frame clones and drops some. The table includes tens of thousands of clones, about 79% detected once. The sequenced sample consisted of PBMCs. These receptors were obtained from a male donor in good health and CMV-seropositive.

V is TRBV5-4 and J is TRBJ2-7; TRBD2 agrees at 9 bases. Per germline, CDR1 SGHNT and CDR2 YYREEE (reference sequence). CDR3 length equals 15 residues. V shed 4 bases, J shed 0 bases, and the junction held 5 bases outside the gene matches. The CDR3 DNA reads TGTGCCAGCAGCACGGGACTAGCTTCCTCCTACGAGCAGTACTTC. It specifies CASSTGLASSYEQYF. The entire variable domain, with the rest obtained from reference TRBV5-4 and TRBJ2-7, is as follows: ETGVTQSPTHLIKTRGQQVTLRCSSQSGHNTVSWYQQALGQGPQFIFQYYREEENGRGNFPPRFSGLQFPNYSSELNVNALELDDSALYLCASSTGLASSYEQYFGPGTRLTVT.

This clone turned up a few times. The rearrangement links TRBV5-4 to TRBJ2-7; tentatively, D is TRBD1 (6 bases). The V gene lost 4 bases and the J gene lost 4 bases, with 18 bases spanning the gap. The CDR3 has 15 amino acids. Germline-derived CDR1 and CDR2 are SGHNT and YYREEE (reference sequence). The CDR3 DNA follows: TGTGCCAGCAGCAATGGTGTGGGGGCGCATTACGAGCAGTACTTC. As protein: CASSNGVGAHYEQYF.

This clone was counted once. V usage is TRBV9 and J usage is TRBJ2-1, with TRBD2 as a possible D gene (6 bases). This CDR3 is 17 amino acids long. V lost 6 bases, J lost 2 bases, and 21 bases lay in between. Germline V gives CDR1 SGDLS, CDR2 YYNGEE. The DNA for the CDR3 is TGTGCCAGCAACTCTAAGGGGTTCGGGAGCGCCTACAATGAGCAGTTCTTC. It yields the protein CASNSKGFGSAYNEQFF.

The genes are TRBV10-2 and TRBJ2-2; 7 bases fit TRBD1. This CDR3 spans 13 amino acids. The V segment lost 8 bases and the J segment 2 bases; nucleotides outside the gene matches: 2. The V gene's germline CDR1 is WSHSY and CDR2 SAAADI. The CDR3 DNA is TGCGCCAGCGGGACAGTTAACACCGGGGAGCTGTTTTTT. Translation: CASGTVNTGELFF.

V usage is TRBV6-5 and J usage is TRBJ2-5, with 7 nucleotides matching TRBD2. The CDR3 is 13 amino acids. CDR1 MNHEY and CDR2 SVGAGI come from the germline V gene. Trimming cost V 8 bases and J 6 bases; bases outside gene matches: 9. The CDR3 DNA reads TGTGCCAGCGGGGGTCGGGGGGAAAAGACCCAGTACTTC. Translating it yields CASGGRGEKTQYF.

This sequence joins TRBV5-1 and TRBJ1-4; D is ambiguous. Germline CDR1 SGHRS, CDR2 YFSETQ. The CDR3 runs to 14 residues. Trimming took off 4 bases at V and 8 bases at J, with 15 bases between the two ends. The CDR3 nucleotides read TGCGCCAGCAGCCGAACGGGGTCTTTCGAAAAACTGTTTTTT. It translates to CASSRTGSFEKLFF.

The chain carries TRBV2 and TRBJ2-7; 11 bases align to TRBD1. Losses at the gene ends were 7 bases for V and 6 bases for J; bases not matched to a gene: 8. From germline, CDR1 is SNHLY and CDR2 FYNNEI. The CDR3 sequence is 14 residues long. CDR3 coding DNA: TGTGCCAGCATTCCCGGGACAGGGGGGGTCGAGCAGTACTTC. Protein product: CASIPGTGGVEQYF.

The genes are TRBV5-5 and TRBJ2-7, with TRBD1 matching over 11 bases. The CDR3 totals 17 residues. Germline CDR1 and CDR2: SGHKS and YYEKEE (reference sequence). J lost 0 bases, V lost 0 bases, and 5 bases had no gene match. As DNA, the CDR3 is TGTGCCAGCAGCTTGGGGACAGGGGGCAGACTCTCCTACGAGCAGTACTTC. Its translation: CASSLGTGGRLSYEQYF.

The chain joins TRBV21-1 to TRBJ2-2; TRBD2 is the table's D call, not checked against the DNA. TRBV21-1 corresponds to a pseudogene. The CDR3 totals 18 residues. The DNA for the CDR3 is TGTGCCAGCAGCCCGCCTCAGAACGGGAGGTTCTACACCGGGGAGCTGTTTTTT. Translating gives CASSPPQNGRFYTGELFF.

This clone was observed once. CDR3 region: CASSKQGIGYEQYF. In DNA, the CDR3 is TGTGCCAGCAGCAAACAGGGTATCGGCTACGAGCAGTACTTC. The chain is built from TRBV5-4 and TRBJ2-7, with a possible D match to TRBD1 (6 bases). The V end lost 4 bases, the J end lost 3 bases, and 14 bases lay between the germline ends. The CDR3 sequence is 14 residues long. Germline V CDR1 and CDR2: SGHNT, YYREEE (reference sequence). Combining the CDR3 with reference TRBV5-4 and TRBJ2-7 gives the whole variable domain ETGVTQSPTHLIKTRGQQVTLRCSSQSGHNTVSWYQQALGQGPQFIFQYYREEENGRGNFPPRFSGLQFPNYSSELNVNALELDDSALYLCASSKQGIGYEQYFGPGTRLTVT.

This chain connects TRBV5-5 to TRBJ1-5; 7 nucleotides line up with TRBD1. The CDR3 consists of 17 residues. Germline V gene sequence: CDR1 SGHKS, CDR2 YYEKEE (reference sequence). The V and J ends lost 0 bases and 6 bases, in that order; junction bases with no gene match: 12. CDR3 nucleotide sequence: TGTGCCAGCAGCTTGGCCCTGACAGGGTCAGACGGTCAGCCCCAGCATTTT. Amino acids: CASSLALTGSDGQPQHF.

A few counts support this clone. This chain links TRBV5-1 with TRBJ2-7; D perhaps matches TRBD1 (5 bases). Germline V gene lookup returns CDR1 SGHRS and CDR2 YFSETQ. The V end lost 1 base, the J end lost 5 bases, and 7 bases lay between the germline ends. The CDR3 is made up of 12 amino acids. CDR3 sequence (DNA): TGCGCCAGCAGCTTGCCAGGGAACGAGCAGTACTTC. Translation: CASSLPGNEQYF.

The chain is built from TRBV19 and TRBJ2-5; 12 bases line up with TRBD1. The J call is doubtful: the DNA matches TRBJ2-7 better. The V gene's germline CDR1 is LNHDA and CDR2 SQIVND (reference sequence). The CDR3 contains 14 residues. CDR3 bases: TGTGCCAGTAGTATGGGACAGGGGGCAAACGAGCAGTACTTC. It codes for CASSMGQGANEQYF.

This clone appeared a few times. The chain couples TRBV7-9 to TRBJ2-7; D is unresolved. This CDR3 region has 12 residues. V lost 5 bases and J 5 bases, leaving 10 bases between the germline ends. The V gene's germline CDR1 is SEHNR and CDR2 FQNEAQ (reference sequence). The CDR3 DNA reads TGTGCCAGCAGCCGCAGTAACCACGAGCAGTACTTC. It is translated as CASSRSNHEQYF.

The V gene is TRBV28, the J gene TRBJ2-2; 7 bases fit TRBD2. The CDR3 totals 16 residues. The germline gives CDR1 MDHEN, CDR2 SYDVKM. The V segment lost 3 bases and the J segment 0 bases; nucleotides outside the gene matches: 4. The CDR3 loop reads CASSFGGLSNTGELFF. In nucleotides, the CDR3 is TGTGCCAGCAGTTTTGGGGGACTATCGAACACCGGGGAGCTGTTTTTT.

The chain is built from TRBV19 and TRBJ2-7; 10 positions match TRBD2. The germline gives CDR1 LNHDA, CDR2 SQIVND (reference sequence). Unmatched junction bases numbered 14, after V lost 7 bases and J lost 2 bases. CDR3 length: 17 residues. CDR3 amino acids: CASNGTSVNTRPYEQYF. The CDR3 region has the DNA TGTGCCAGTAATGGGACTAGCGTGAATACCAGACCCTACGAGCAGTACTTC.

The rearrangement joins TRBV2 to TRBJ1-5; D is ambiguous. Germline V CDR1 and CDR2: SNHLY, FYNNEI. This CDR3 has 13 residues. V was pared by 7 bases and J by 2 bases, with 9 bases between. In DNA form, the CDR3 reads TGTGCCAGCACCTGGGCAGGCAATCAGCCCCAGCATTTT. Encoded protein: CASTWAGNQPQHF.

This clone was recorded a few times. This CDR3 is CVTQTFVAFF. The CDR3 DNA follows: TGTGTCACACAAACGTTCGTGGCTTTCTTT. This chain joins TRBV2 and TRBJ1-1; no reliable D call. CDR3 length equals 10 residues. Per the germline V gene, CDR1 is SNHLY and CDR2 is FYNNEI.